This T cell receptor (beta chain) is from a study of blood T cells in healthy people across ages. V lost 7 bases and J 8 bases, leaving 17 bases between the germline ends. The length of the CDR3 is 12 residues. The V gene's germline CDR1 is SQVTM and CDR2 ANQGSEA. A word on this clonotype: Its antigen is unidentified.

Findings of the study overall: The fall in TCR beta diversity per million T cells was roughly linear with age.

A J-beta primer mix and a sample-barcoded 5' primer were used in a second PCR of about 7 to 12 cycles. TCRdb processed the 5' RACE reads anew with MiXCR; each CDR3 protein has one entry. This sample carries about 1.1 million distinct CDR3 sequences, 35% to 45% of them seen once, and the ten largest clones take under 15%. The sequence was collected from a man younger than 35 in good health. The chain uses TRBV29-1 and TRBJ1-1; weak D call: TRBD1 (5 bases). The source material was blood. Here the CDR3 DNA reads TGCAGCGGACTTGAAGGAGGGACGGAAGCTTTCTTT. Residues: CSGLEGGTEAFF.